Presented here are 30 T cell receptor beta chains from one specimen sequenced in a study of human T cells and chemical hapten exposure. TCRdb passed the RACE reads through MiXCR, listing each CDR3 protein once. The sample yields some 300,000 distinct CDR3 sequences, about 5% seen once. The time point here: pre-sensitization, week 0. The treatment here: therapeutic diphenylcyclopropenone sensitization with weekly scalp DPC. Sequencing was performed on whole blood, taken in connection with sensitization to the hapten diphenylcyclopropenone (DPC). These receptors came from a woman aged 18 to 35 with alopecia areata. Some clones in this sample may be carry-over from other donors' samples.

The table lists this clonotype with a few counts. The chain uses TRBV9 and TRBJ2-2; D remains unclear. The CDR3 totals 13 residues. Trimming pared 5 bases from V and 5 bases from J, leaving 10 bases between. Germline assignment: CDR1 SGDLS and CDR2 YYNGEE. In DNA form, the CDR3 reads TGTGCCAGCAGTCTGGTTGAGACCGGGGAGCTGTTTTTT. Translated: CASSLVETGELFF.

This clonotype was counted many times. V is TRBV6-5 and J is TRBJ2-3; D is unclear. Germline V gives CDR1 MNHEY, CDR2 SVGAGI. The CDR3 totals 14 residues. Trimming left V 2 bases short and J 0 bases short, with 6 bases between. The CDR3 loop is CASSYQASTDTQYF. Here the CDR3 DNA reads TGTGCCAGCAGTTACCAGGCAAGCACAGATACGCAGTATTTT.

This clonotype was counted a few times. This CDR3 is CASSSQAEDDEQYF. CDR3 bases: TGTGCCAGCAGTTCACAGGCTGAGGACGACGAGCAGTACTTC. This sequence joins TRBV28 and TRBJ2-7, with D tentatively TRBD1 (5 bases). CDR1 and CDR2 (germline): MDHEN, SYDVKM. Trimming left V 4 bases short and J 5 bases short, with 15 bases between. The CDR3 covers 14 residues.

There are a few counts of this clonotype. V gene TRBV28 combines with J gene TRBJ1-4; D ambiguous. Looked up from germline, CDR1 is MDHEN and CDR2 is SYDVKM. V was trimmed by 5 bases and J by 3 bases, leaving 13 bases between them. The CDR3 consists of 15 residues. CDR3 region: CASSPYWEANEKLFF. CDR3 coding DNA: TGTGCCAGCAGTCCCTATTGGGAAGCTAATGAAAAACTGTTTTTT.

The chain joins TRBV12-3 or TRBV12-4 to TRBJ2-1; 9 bases agree with TRBD2. The CDR3 is 14 amino acids. Germline trimming cut 3 bases from V and 10 bases from J; bases unmatched to any gene: 7. CDR3: CASSFSGGGDEQFF. The CDR3 DNA reads TGTGCCAGCAGTTTTTCTGGCGGGGGGGACGAGCAGTTCTTC.

This clonotype occurred a few times. The chain combines TRBV20-1 with TRBJ1-2; D remains unclear. Germline V gives CDR1 DFQATT, CDR2 SNEGSKA (reference sequence). This CDR3 spans 15 amino acids. Trimming shortened V by 3 bases and J by 1 base, and 15 bases separated the two germline ends. The CDR3 DNA follows: TGCAGTGCTAGCGAGAAGGCAGACTTTAACTATGGCTACACCTTC. It translates to CSASEKADFNYGYTF.

This clonotype was recorded a few times. The gene calls are TRBV4-2 and TRBJ2-6; 7 nucleotides align to TRBD1. The V and J ends lost 4 bases and 1 base, in that order; junction bases with no gene match: 4. Looked up from germline, CDR1 is LGHNA and CDR2 is YNFKEQ. This CDR3 has 16 amino acids. The CDR3 nucleotides read TGTGCCAGCAGCCGCAGACAGGGATCTGGGGCCAACGTCCTGACTTTC. Its protein is CASSRRQGSGANVLTF.

This chain links TRBV11-2 with TRBJ1-4; D is ambiguous. The CDR3 loop spans 15 amino acids. The V end was cut by 5 bases, the J end by 7 bases, with 17 bases between. Germline CDR1 is SGHAT and CDR2 is FQNNGV. CDR3 bases: TGTGCCAGCAGCCGCGCAGGAGCTAATAGTGAAAAACTGTTTTTT. Its protein is CASSRAGANSEKLFF. Variable domain in full (rest from reference TRBV11-2 and TRBJ1-4): EAGVAQSPRYKIIEKRQSVAFWCNPISGHATLYWYQQILGQGPKLLIQFQNNGVVDDSQLPKDRFSAERLKGVDSTLKIQPAKLEDSAVYLCASSRAGANSEKLFFGSGTQLSVL.

This clonotype was observed many times. The gene calls are TRBV6-2 or TRBV6-3 and TRBJ2-3; a weak D match, TRBD1 (6 bases). The CDR3 totals 12 residues. Germline V gene data show CDR1 as MNHEY and CDR2 as SVGEGT. V shed 5 bases and J shed 8 bases, with 11 bases lying between them. CDR3 in amino acids: CASSTGIGTQYF. CDR3 in DNA: TGTGCCAGCAGTACAGGGATCGGTACGCAGTATTTT.

This clonotype was found many times. The V and J genes are TRBV12-3 or TRBV12-4 and TRBJ1-1; D is uncertain. The length of the CDR3 is 12 residues. V lost 6 bases to trimming and J lost 10 bases, with 15 bases between them. CDR3 amino acids: CASSRPPTTAFF. CDR3 nucleotides: TGTGCCAGCAGCCGACCCCCGACAACAGCTTTCTTT.

This clonotype occurred a few times. This chain uses TRBV12-3 or TRBV12-4 with TRBJ1-1, with D possibly TRBD1 on 6 matching bases. The CDR3 is 12 residues long. V lost 6 bases to trimming and J lost 11 bases, with 16 bases between them. The CDR3 region is CASSLPQGSAFF. The CDR3 coding sequence is TGTGCCAGCAGCTTACCACAGGGTAGCGCTTTCTTT.

The chain employs TRBV10-3 and TRBJ2-5; 13 nucleotides agree with TRBD2. Germline values: CDR1 ENHRY, CDR2 SYGVKD. The CDR3 extends over 17 amino acids. V dropped 1 base and J dropped 5; count of bases not matched to a gene: 7. The CDR3 region is CAISELTSGGTVETQYF. The DNA for the CDR3 is TGTGCCATCAGTGAGTTGACTAGCGGGGGGACCGTCGAGACCCAGTACTTC.

This clonotype appeared many times. This CDR3 reads CASSVGTAIYGYTF. The CDR3 DNA is TGTGCCAGCAGCGTGGGGACGGCGATCTATGGCTACACCTTC. The chain joins TRBV5-5 to TRBJ1-2, with TRBD1 as a possible D gene (5 bases). The CDR3 has 14 residues. Trimming took off 4 bases at V and 4 bases at J, with 14 bases between the two ends. Germline CDR1 and CDR2: SGHKS and YYEKEE (reference sequence).

The gene calls are TRBV29-1 and TRBJ1-1; maybe TRBD1 (6 bases). This CDR3 comprises 13 residues. Germline V gives CDR1 SQVTM, CDR2 ANQGSEA. V shed 6 bases and J shed 3 bases, with 14 bases lying between them. The CDR3 region is CSVREGHYTEAFF. The DNA for the CDR3 is TGCAGCGTCCGTGAGGGACATTACACTGAAGCTTTCTTT.

This clonotype was observed many times. This chain connects TRBV6-5 to TRBJ1-5; 8 bases match TRBD1. Germline-derived CDR1 and CDR2 are MNHEY and SVGAGI. The CDR3 covers 15 residues. V dropped 4 bases and J dropped 1; count of bases not matched to a gene: 3. The CDR3 nucleotides read TGTGCCAGCAGTTTGCAGGGGGCGAGCAATCAGCCCCAGCATTTT. This encodes CASSLQGASNQPQHF.

The V and J genes are TRBV6-2 or TRBV6-3 and TRBJ2-7; perhaps TRBD1 as D (6 bases). Germline V CDR1 and CDR2: MNHEY, SVGEGT. V gave up 4 bases and J gave up 5 bases, with 21 bases separating them. The CDR3 length is 16 residues. CDR3 protein: CASSFTQRGYRDEQYF. The CDR3, as DNA: TGTGCCAGCAGTTTCACTCAAAGGGGGTATCGCGACGAGCAGTACTTC.

The gene calls are TRBV3-1 and TRBJ1-2; 9 nucleotides line up with TRBD1. The CDR3 is 14 residues long. With 4 bases clipped from V and 4 bases from J, the junction kept 4 bases outside the gene matches. CDR1 and CDR2 (germline): LGHDT, YNNKEL (reference sequence). This chain's CDR3 is CASSRGTGLYGYTF. The CDR3 DNA reads as TGTGCCAGCAGCCGAGGGACAGGGCTCTATGGCTACACCTTC.

Only a few counts were recorded for this clonotype. V gene TRBV18 combines with J gene TRBJ1-1; tentatively, D is TRBD1 (5 bases). In germline, CDR1 is KGHSH, CDR2 LQKENI. The CDR3 totals 14 residues. Trimming left V 4 bases short and J 4 bases short, with 13 bases between. The CDR3 spells CASSQAFRGTEAFF. The CDR3 bases are TGTGCCAGCTCACAGGCTTTTAGGGGCACTGAAGCTTTCTTT. The full variable domain, in which reference TRBV18 and TRBJ1-1 provide the parts outside the CDR3, is NAGVMQNPRHLVRRRGQEARLRCSPMKGHSHVYWYRQLPEEGLKFMVYLQKENIIDESGMPKERFSAEFPKEGPSILRIQQVVRGDSAAYFCASSQAFRGTEAFFGQGTRLTVV.

This clonotype was recorded a few times. CDR3 sequence reads: CSAPLGGPNYNEQFF. In nucleotides, the CDR3 is TGCAGTGCTCCCCTGGGGGGACCGAACTACAATGAGCAGTTCTTC. The rearrangement joins TRBV20-1 to TRBJ2-1; D is perhaps TRBD2 (6 bases). From germline, CDR1 is DFQATT and CDR2 SNEGSKA (reference sequence). V was cut by 5 bases and J by 3 bases, with 17 bases left in between. This CDR3 is 15 amino acids long.

This clonotype was seen many times. The chain couples TRBV4-3 to TRBJ1-4, with 9 nucleotides matching TRBD1. This CDR3 spans 15 amino acids. CDR1 and CDR2 (germline): LGHNA, YSLEER. V lost 4 bases, J lost 8 bases, and 8 bases stayed unmatched. CDR3: CASSLLQGAAEKLFF. In DNA form, the CDR3 reads TGCGCCAGCAGCCTACTACAGGGGGCGGCGGAAAAACTGTTTTTT.

This clonotype was seen a few times. The chain is built from TRBV11-2 and TRBJ1-6, with a weak D call TRBD1 (5 bases). Between the trimmed V and J ends, which lost 0 bases and 13 bases, there was a span of 10 bases. The CDR3 covers 13 residues. The germline CDR1 and CDR2 sequences are SGHAT and FQNNGV. The DNA for the CDR3 is TGTGCCAGCAGCTTAGAACCGGGGACTCCCCTCCACTTT. Residues: CASSLEPGTPLHF.

This clonotype showed up just a few times. The CDR3: CASSYEWGDQPQHF. CDR3 nucleotide sequence: TGTGCCAGCAGTTACGAGTGGGGGGATCAGCCCCAGCATTTT. This chain links TRBV6-2 or TRBV6-3 with TRBJ1-5, with D possibly being TRBD1 (5 bases). There are 14 residues in the CDR3. V lost 2 bases to trimming and J lost 5 bases, with 10 bases between them. CDR1 is MNHEY and CDR2 is SVGEGT in the germline V gene.

This clonotype was seen more than once but under ten times. The rearrangement links TRBV3-1 to TRBJ1-1, with TRBD1 identical over 9 bases. There are 12 residues in the CDR3. Germline V gene sequence: CDR1 LGHDT, CDR2 YNNKEL (reference sequence). The trim removed 4 bases at V and 11 bases at J, leaving 5 bases unmatched. The CDR3 protein is CASSRTGVNAFF. As DNA, the CDR3 is TGTGCCAGCAGCCGGACAGGGGTTAACGCTTTCTTT.

In this sample, this clonotype turned up many times. The genes are TRBV14 and TRBJ1-2; D gene ambiguous. CDR1 is SGHDN and CDR2 is FVKESK in the germline V gene. Trimming took off 5 bases at V and 5 bases at J, with 9 bases between the two ends. CDR3 size: 12 residues. This CDR3 reads CASSSQLYGYTF. As DNA, the CDR3 is TGTGCCAGCAGCTCTCAACTATATGGCTACACCTTC.

There are a few counts of this clonotype. The chain recombines TRBV11-2 with TRBJ2-3, with TRBD1 identical over 7 bases. The CDR3 covers 16 residues. Losses at the gene ends were 5 bases for V and 8 bases for J; bases not matched to a gene: 16. Germline V gene lookup returns CDR1 SGHAT and CDR2 FQNNGV. CDR3 nucleotide sequence: TGTGCCAGCAGCGGAAACCGCCGAACACAGGGGACTACGCAGTATTTT. The encoded protein is CASSGNRRTQGTTQYF.

The chain uses TRBV5-1 and TRBJ2-3, with no clear D. Germline V gene data show CDR1 as SGHRS and CDR2 as YFSETQ. The CDR3 has 16 residues. Deletions cut 5 bases from V and 1 base from J, with 17 bases between. The CDR3 DNA follows: TGCGCCAGCAGTGATTCCCCCAACGGCGGCACAGATACGCAGTATTTT. Protein: CASSDSPNGGTDTQYF.

This clonotype occurred many times. This chain uses TRBV7-9 with TRBJ2-7; 9 bases are a match to TRBD1. The CDR3 spans 15 residues. CDR1 is SEHNR and CDR2 is FQNEAQ in the germline V gene (reference sequence). The junction had 12 bases not matched to a gene; V was cut back by 5 bases and J by 7 bases. CDR3 protein: CASSLRDRADGEQYF. CDR3 nucleotides: TGTGCCAGCAGCCTTAGGGACAGGGCCGATGGGGAGCAGTACTTC.

This clonotype was seen at least ten times. The V and J genes are TRBV28 and TRBJ1-4; D remains ambiguous. The CDR3 totals 14 residues. CDR1 and CDR2 (germline): MDHEN, SYDVKM. Trimming took 3 bases from V and 0 from J, leaving 5 bases between them. CDR3 in DNA: TGTGCCAGCAGTTTCTTTGCAACTAATGAAAAACTGTTTTTT. Protein: CASSFFATNEKLFF.

This clonotype was detected a few times. The chain employs TRBV6-6 and TRBJ1-5, with D perhaps TRBD1 (6 bases). The germline CDR1 and CDR2 sequences are MNHNY and SVGAGI (reference sequence). The V and J ends lost 4 bases and 7 bases respectively, with 11 bases between them. The CDR3 spans 13 residues. CDR3 coding DNA: TGTGCCAGCAGTTTACAGGGTCCCCAGCCCCAGCATTTT. Its protein is CASSLQGPQPQHF.

Ten or more counts support this clonotype. V gene TRBV5-4 combines with J gene TRBJ1-1; weak D call: TRBD1 (5 bases). This CDR3 has 14 residues. Trimming left V 4 bases short and J 0 bases short, with 10 bases between. Germline V gene sequence: CDR1 SGHNT, CDR2 YYREEE (reference sequence). Here the CDR3 reads CASSVTDLNTEAFF. CDR3 nucleotide sequence: TGTGCCAGCAGCGTGACAGATTTGAACACTGAAGCTTTCTTT.